This is a list of T cell receptor beta chains from one sample in a study of blood T cell repertoires in COVID-19. Assay: immunoSEQ multiplex PCR; the TCRdb copy retains only in-frame clones and omits some. The table lists 250,000 to 350,000 clones, less than 90% of them singletons. Sequencing was carried out using peripheral blood. These receptors were collected from an older woman with COVID-19, enrolled during active disease. CDR3s include the opening cysteine and the closing phenylalanine or tryptophan. Each record gives: J gene, D gene, CDR3 length, V gene, clone size, CDR3 protein. The D gene is left open where the match is weak. Rows may omit the clone size; those that give it use once, few, many or a size class.

TRBJ1-4 . 14 TRBV7-9 . CASSAGYPNEKLFF
TRBJ1-1 . 15 TRBV4-1 . CASSQADSRGTEAFF
TRBJ2-7 . 13 TRBV10-3 . CAISERGPYEQYF
TRBJ2-5 TRBD1 14 TRBV24-1 once CATSLGQGWETQYF
TRBJ1-3 . 12 TRBV19 many CASSHSGNTIYF
TRBJ2-5 TRBD2 15 TRBV5-1 . CASSRALADQETQYF
TRBJ1-1 . 12 TRBV28 . CLTGSMNTEAFF
TRBJ2-3 . 16 TRBV5-6 . CASSGIGGPGRDTQYF
TRBJ1-2 . 14 TRBV5-3 . CARSFCQALYGYTF
TRBJ2-7 TRBD1 15 TRBV2 . CASSPGQEASYEQYF
TRBJ1-1 TRBD1 15 TRBV2 . CASSGWDREDTEAFF
TRBJ1-2 TRBD1 18 TRBV5-1 . CASSSLTFSTGGGYGYTF
TRBJ2-1 . 15 TRBV24-1 . CATSAGQQAYNEQFF
TRBJ2-1 . 16 TRBV2 . CASSEFRGTGRDEQFF
TRBJ1-1 TRBD1 11 TRBV20-1 . CSVRGQLEAFF
TRBJ1-4 . 15 TRBV5-6 . CASSGQAATNEKLFF
TRBJ2-7 TRBD1 12 TRBV5-8 once CATGQGAYEQYF
TRBJ2-3 TRBD2 15 TRBV29-1 . CSVTRLAGAPDTQYF
TRBJ2-5 . 15 TRBV19 . CASSRGVLGQETQYF
TRBJ2-7 TRBD1 14 TRBV6-6 . CASRGGQGYYEQYF
TRBJ1-1 . 20 TRBV21-1 . CASRSGQGSSGHRGYTEAFF
TRBJ2-1 . 13 TRBV7-2 . CASTGGGGNEQFF
TRBJ2-3 . 17 TRBV19 . CASSTSDSWASGDTQYF
TRBJ2-2 TRBD2 16 TRBV18 . CASSPTTSGVAGELFF
TRBJ2-1 TRBD2 18 TRBV5-6 . CASSLVARASGGYNEQFF
TRBJ1-2 . 14 TRBV24-1 . CATSDTQGNYGYTF
TRBJ2-7 TRBD1 14 TRBV15 . CATSRPGTGGRKYF
TRBJ2-7 TRBD1 14 TRBV19 . CASTRTGAAYEQYF
TRBJ2-7 TRBD1 15 TRBV19 . CASSMSRQGTYEQYF
TRBJ2-1 . 14 TRBV19 . CASSRDSNANEQFF
TRBJ2-7 TRBD2 16 TRBV9 . CASSPGTSGFPYEQYF
TRBJ1-1 . 13 TRBV28 . CASEAGTNTEAFF
TRBJ2-3 TRBD2 16 TRBV14 . CASSQGSGGPRDTQYF
TRBJ1-4 TRBD1 15 TRBV2 . CASRDQGAPGEKLFF
TRBJ1-6 . 15 TRBV9 . CASSSTPAEGSPLHF
TRBJ1-5 . 14 TRBV5-1 . CASSLGGHGQPQHF
TRBJ1-1 TRBD1 17 TRBV4-3 once CASSQESTGVSNTEAFF
TRBJ2-1 . 15 TRBV6-5 . CASSYQVFSYNEQFF
TRBJ1-2 . 15 TRBV5-3 . CARSTPGHSNYGYTF
TRBJ2-1 TRBD2 12 TRBV6-2/TRBV6-3 . CASSYPSGERFF
TRBJ1-2 TRBD1 12 TRBV10-3 . CAISRDSLGYTF
TRBJ1-1 TRBD1 14 TRBV5-4 . CASSSTGENTEAFF
TRBJ1-2 TRBD1 15 TRBV9 . CASSALGQGVWGYTF
TRBJ1-2 . 13 TRBV6-5 . CASSPTVGYGYTF
TRBJ1-6 TRBD1 14 TRBV5-6 . CASSRDSFNSPLHF
TRBJ1-1 . 14 TRBV28 . CASSLYTVKTEAFF
TRBJ1-2 . 14 TRBV21-1 . CASRVLTRLYGYTF
TRBJ1-2 TRBD1 13 TRBV27 . CASRRGPNYGYTF
TRBJ1-2 . 16 TRBV5-1 . CASKAGLSTLNYGYTF
TRBJ2-7 . 15 TRBV19 . CASSILPGRGYEQYF
TRBJ1-5 . 13 TRBV30 once CAWAATGNQPQHF
TRBJ2-7 TRBD2 14 TRBV9 . CASSPGTSRYEQYF
TRBJ2-3 . 15 TRBV7-3 . CASSLTGGPSDTQYF
TRBJ1-5 . 14 TRBV5-6 . CASSLRGVGQPQHF